The clone carrying this TCR beta chain was recorded many times. At one end, the junction sequence differs from germline, possibly due to a read error. This sample stems from a study of Graves' ophthalmopathy and Graves' hyperthyroidism. Germline CDR1 reads SGHRS; CDR2 reads YFSETQ. There are 15 residues in the CDR3. PBMCs had their origin in fresh peripheral blood (approximately 9.9 ml). Amplified material comprised TCR beta CDR3 regions derived from RNA transcripts. A first-round RT-PCR used HTBI primers, followed by a second-round multiplex PCR. In TCRdb, the multiplex PCR reads were re-called with MiXCR into one record per CDR3 protein. Of around 470,000 distinct CDR3 sequences in the sample, approximately 15% were seen once.

The sequenced material came from blood. The TCR sequence derives from a woman aged 25 to 39 with Graves' ophthalmopathy. The gene calls are TRBV5-1 and TRBJ2-4, with D maybe TRBD1 (6 bases). CDR3 coding DNA: TGCGCCAGCAGCGTAGGAAACAGGGTTTGGGACATTAAGTACTTC. Its protein is CASSVGNRVWDIKYF.